This T cell receptor (beta chain) appears in the sequencing data of a study of blood T cell repertoires in COVID-19. Whole-study context: Material from acute and convalescent COVID-19 was sourced from the United States, Italy and Spain. T cells, B-cell-depleted T cells, or PBMCs supplied cDNA or gDNA.

Per germline, CDR1 MDHEN and CDR2 SYDVKM. V lost 5 bases to trimming and J lost 5 bases, with 16 bases between them. This CDR3 comprises 15 residues. Original processing notes: Amplified reference gene primers provided the basis for estimating nucleated cell counts. Data came from immunoSEQ multiplex PCR; TCRdb stores just in-frame clones and leaves some out. The V and J calls and clone size come from that table; D and trimming were worked out from the DNA. The repertoire holds about 260,000 clones, with 70% to 85% as singletons. The rearrangement uses TRBV28 and TRBJ2-1; TRBD1 might be the D (6 bases). This clonotype was sampled from a woman older than 75 with acute or convalescent COVID-19. The sequenced sample was peripheral blood. The CDR3 DNA follows: TGTGCCAGCAGTACCACAGGGAACAACGACAATGAGCAGTTCTTC. Its protein product is CASSTTGNNDNEQFF.